This entry features one T cell receptor beta chain sequence. Its target is not known. CDR3 size: 16 residues. After removal of 3 bases from V and 9 bases from J, the junction contained 11 bases not matched to a gene. CDR1 SGHRS and CDR2 YFSETQ come from the germline V gene. This entry belongs to a study of cytomegalovirus exposure and HLA in healthy donors. Broader study findings: In a later analysis, parvovirus B19, influenza, CMV and Epstein-Barr virus appeared linked to several top co-occurrence clusters. A classifier reportedly called cytomegalovirus status with high sensitivity and specificity. Later on, an analysis showed TCR association rates differing by HLA locus, with DRB1 the most and HLA-C the fewest. Prior analysis indicated that the majority of TCR beta V segments exhibited productivity approximately 90% or approximately 30% of the time.

The PCR used 60 Vbeta and 13 Jbeta primers. TCRdb keeps only in-frame clones here, not all; method: immunoSEQ multiplex PCR. Of 120,000 to 150,000 clones listed, approximately 68% were seen once; the top ten hold less than 5%. The sample was PBMCs. This receptor was identified in a man aged 60-69 years in good health and CMV-seronegative. The genes are TRBV5-1 and TRBJ2-1; 11 nucleotides match TRBD1. Written as DNA, the CDR3 is TGCGCCAGCAGCTGGGCCGGGACAGGGGGATACGGTGAGCAGTTCTTC. As protein: CASSWAGTGGYGEQFF.